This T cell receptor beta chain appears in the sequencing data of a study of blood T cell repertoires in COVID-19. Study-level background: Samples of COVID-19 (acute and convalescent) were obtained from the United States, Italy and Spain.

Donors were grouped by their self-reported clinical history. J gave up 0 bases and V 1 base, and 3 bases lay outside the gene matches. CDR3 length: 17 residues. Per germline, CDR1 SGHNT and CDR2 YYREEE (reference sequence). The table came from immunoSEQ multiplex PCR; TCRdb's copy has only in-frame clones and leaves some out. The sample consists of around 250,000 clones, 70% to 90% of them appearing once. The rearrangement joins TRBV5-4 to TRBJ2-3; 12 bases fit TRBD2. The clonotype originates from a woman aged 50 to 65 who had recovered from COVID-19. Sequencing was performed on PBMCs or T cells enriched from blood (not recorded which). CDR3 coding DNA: TGTGCCAGCAGCTTGTGGCTAGCGGGAGGGAGCACAGATACGCAGTATTTT. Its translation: CASSLWLAGGSTDTQYF.